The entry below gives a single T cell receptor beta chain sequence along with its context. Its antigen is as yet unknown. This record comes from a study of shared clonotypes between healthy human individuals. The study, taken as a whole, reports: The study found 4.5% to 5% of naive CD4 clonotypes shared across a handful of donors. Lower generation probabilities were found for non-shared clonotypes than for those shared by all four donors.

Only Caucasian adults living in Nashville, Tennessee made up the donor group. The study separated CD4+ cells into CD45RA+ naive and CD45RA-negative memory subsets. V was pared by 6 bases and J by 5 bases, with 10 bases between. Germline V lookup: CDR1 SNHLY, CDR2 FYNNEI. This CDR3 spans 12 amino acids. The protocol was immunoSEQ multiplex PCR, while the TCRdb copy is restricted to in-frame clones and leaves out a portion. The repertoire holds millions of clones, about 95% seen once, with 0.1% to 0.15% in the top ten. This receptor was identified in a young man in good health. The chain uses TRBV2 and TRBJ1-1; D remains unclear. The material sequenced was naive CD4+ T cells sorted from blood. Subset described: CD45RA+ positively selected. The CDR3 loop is CASRADPTEAFF. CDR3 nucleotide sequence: TGTGCCAGCAGAGCGGACCCTACTGAAGCTTTCTTT.